A single sample gave rise to the 9 T cell receptor beta chains below, sequenced in a study of blood T cell repertoires in COVID-19. TCRdb keeps only in-frame clones here, not all; method: immunoSEQ multiplex PCR. Here the sample spans approximately 200,000 clones, more than 85% being singletons. The sample comprised peripheral blood. Receptor source: a woman aged 25 to 39 with active or convalescent COVID-19.

This sequence joins TRBV12-5 and TRBJ2-1; 8 bases line up with TRBD1. The CDR3 totals 14 residues. After removal of 6 bases from V and 5 bases from J, the junction contained 6 bases not matched to a gene. Germline V gene sequence: CDR1 LGHNT, CDR2 FRNRAP. Here the CDR3 reads CASGDRVKNNEQFF. As DNA, the CDR3 is TGTGCTAGTGGGGACAGGGTGAAGAACAATGAGCAGTTCTTC.

This chain's CDR3 is CASSFPRSVGELFF. CDR3 nucleotide sequence: TGTGCCAGCAGCTTCCCTAGGAGTGTCGGGGAGCTGTTTTTT. The chain is built from TRBV5-6 and TRBJ2-2; D is uncertain. This CDR3 contains 14 residues. Germline lookup yields CDR1 SGHDT and CDR2 YYEEEE. Trimming pared 2 bases from V and 7 bases from J, leaving 12 bases between.

The V gene is TRBV10-3, the J gene TRBJ1-6; 10 nucleotides match TRBD1. Germline-derived CDR1 and CDR2 are ENHRY and SYGVKD. The CDR3 consists of 18 residues. The V segment lost 6 bases and the J segment 0 bases; nucleotides outside the gene matches: 8. As DNA, the CDR3 is TGTGCCATCAGCGGGACAGGGGAATTGGGCTCCTATAATTCACCCCTCCACTTT. Translating it yields CAISGTGELGSYNSPLHF.

V and J are TRBV10-2 and TRBJ1-2, with 8 nucleotides matching TRBD1. The germline gives CDR1 WSHSY, CDR2 SAAADI. The trim removed 3 bases at V and 6 bases at J, leaving 9 bases unmatched. CDR3 length equals 15 residues. CDR3 DNA: TGCGCCAGCAGTGATTTTGCAGGGGGCGCCAATGGCTACACCTTC. It yields the protein CASSDFAGGANGYTF.

The V and J genes are TRBV2 and TRBJ1-2, with 8 bases fitting TRBD1. V was pared by 2 bases and J by 6 bases, with 14 bases of the junction left unmatched. Looked up from germline, CDR1 is SNHLY and CDR2 is FYNNEI. This CDR3 contains 17 residues. The CDR3: CASSEPDWTGRWDGYTF. CDR3 nucleotides: TGTGCCAGCAGTGAACCGGATTGGACAGGGCGGTGGGATGGCTACACCTTC.

This sequence joins TRBV5-1 and TRBJ2-4; 8 nucleotides line up with TRBD1. V shed 1 base and J 7 bases; nucleotides not matched to a gene: 7. This CDR3 spans 15 amino acids. Germline V gives CDR1 SGHRS, CDR2 YFSETQ. CDR3 in amino acids: CASSLQTGVGNIQYF. CDR3 DNA sequence: TGCGCCAGCAGCTTGCAGACAGGGGTGGGTAACATTCAGTACTTC. Combining the CDR3 with reference TRBV5-1 and TRBJ2-4 gives the whole variable domain KAGVTQTPRYLIKTRGQQVTLSCSPISGHRSVSWYQQTPGQGLQFLFEYFSETQRNKGNFPGRFSGRQFSNSRSEMNVSTLELGDSALYLCASSLQTGVGNIQYFGAGTRLSVL.

The V call is TRBV12-3 or TRBV12-4, the J call TRBJ1-1; TRBD1 aligns across 7 bases. V gave up 6 bases and J gave up 7 bases; unmatched junction bases: 8. The CDR3 is 13 residues long. This chain's CDR3 is CASSRDRIIEAFF. DNA for the CDR3: TGTGCCAGCAGCCGGGACAGAATTATTGAAGCTTTCTTT.

In its sample, this clone was seen once. The chain recombines TRBV27 with TRBJ1-1, with 8 nucleotides matching TRBD1. CDR3 length: 14 residues. The ends lost 5 bases at V and 7 bases at J; junction bases unmatched: 9. CDR1 MNHEY and CDR2 SMNVEV come from the germline V gene (reference sequence). The CDR3 region has the DNA TGTGCCAGCAGTCCCCGACAGGGGAATAGTGAAGCTTTCTTT. Its protein is CASSPRQGNSEAFF.

This clone has just a few counts. V usage is TRBV20-1 and J usage is TRBJ1-1; no firm D call. Trimming took 3 bases from V and 2 from J, leaving 10 bases between them. Germline values: CDR1 DFQATT, CDR2 SNEGSKA (reference sequence). CDR3 length: 13 residues. The CDR3: CSASEVHNTEAFF. Written as DNA, the CDR3 is TGCAGTGCTAGTGAGGTACATAACACTGAAGCTTTCTTT.